The 21 T cell receptor beta chains given below trace back to one sample, sequenced in a study of early T cells in non-severe SARS-CoV-2 infection. One entry per CDR3 protein, called by TCRdb with MiXCR from the 5' RACE reads. The sample shows 35,000 to 50,000 distinct CDR3 sequences, approximately 6% of them seen only once. This material consisted of whole blood, taken at baseline. Receptor source: an adult who was a healthcare worker with PCR-confirmed SARS-CoV-2 infection or an uninfected control (not recorded which).

This clonotype has ten or more counts. This chain uses TRBV6-5 with TRBJ2-3; 11 bases match TRBD2. CDR3 length equals 16 residues. V shed 5 bases, J shed 2 bases, and the junction held 6 bases outside the gene matches. Germline CDR1 reads MNHEY; CDR2 reads SVGAGI. CDR3 region: CASSLLAGANTDTQYF. DNA for the CDR3: TGTGCCAGCAGTCTACTAGCGGGAGCGAACACAGATACGCAGTATTTT.

This clonotype was counted ten times or more. The rearrangement uses TRBV20-1 and TRBJ2-3; no reliable D call. Trimming took off 3 bases at V and 0 bases at J, with 7 bases between the two ends. The germline CDR1 and CDR2 sequences are DFQATT and SNEGSKA (reference sequence). The CDR3 spans 13 residues. CDR3 sequence reads: CSASEESTDTQYF. The CDR3 nucleotides read TGCAGTGCTAGCGAGGAGAGCACAGATACGCAGTATTTT.

The chain employs TRBV7-2 and TRBJ1-5; possible D gene TRBD1, 5 bases. The CDR3 loop spans 15 amino acids. Trimming cost V 1 base and J 5 bases, with 12 bases left between them. Germline CDR1 reads SGHTA; CDR2 reads FQGNSA. The CDR3 DNA reads as TGTGCCAGCAGCTTAGATGGGGACCGGTATCAGCCCCAGCATTTT. Its translation is CASSLDGDRYQPQHF.

This clonotype was found many times. This chain connects TRBV5-1 to TRBJ1-2; no definite D call. The CDR3 runs to 14 residues. CDR1 SGHRS and CDR2 YFSETQ come from the germline V gene. The V end was cut by 0 bases, the J end by 4 bases, with 10 bases between. CDR3 amino acids: CASSLDGLSYGYTF. CDR3 nucleotide sequence: TGCGCCAGCAGCTTGGATGGTCTTTCCTATGGCTACACCTTC.

The chain carries TRBV2 and TRBJ1-4; weak D call: TRBD1 (6 bases). The CDR3 contains 17 residues. Germline CDR1 reads SNHLY; CDR2 reads FYNNEI. V was trimmed by 6 bases and J by 2 bases, leaving 19 bases between them. This chain's CDR3 is CASSTYRDTLTNEKLFF. DNA for the CDR3: TGTGCCAGCAGCACATACAGGGATACGTTGACTAATGAAAAACTGTTTTTT.

This clonotype was recorded at least ten times. The V call is TRBV5-4, the J call TRBJ2-5; 10 bases agree with TRBD2. CDR1 and CDR2 from the germline V gene are SGHNT and YYREEE (reference sequence). CDR3 length equals 16 residues. J gave up 0 bases and V 3 bases, and 5 bases lay outside the gene matches. The CDR3 sequence is CASSSGTSVYQETQYF. As DNA, the CDR3 is TGTGCCAGCAGCTCTGGGACTAGCGTGTACCAAGAGACCCAGTACTTC.

This clonotype occurred a few times. The chain has TRBV20-1 and TRBJ2-3; a possible D gene is TRBD1 (5 bases). The germline V gene encodes CDR1 DFQATT and CDR2 SNEGSKA (reference sequence). The V end was cut by 7 bases, the J end by 9 bases, with 41 bases between. This CDR3 has 20 amino acids. The CDR3 DNA is TGCAGTGGGACCGATAGAGCCAAGCACAGGAGAGTCCCTCCGGGTCAAACGCAGTATTTT. Translated, it gives CSGTDRAKHRRVPPGQTQYF.

This clonotype was counted many times. The junction departs from the called germline gene at one end, perhaps through a read error. The chain joins TRBV12-3 or TRBV12-4 to TRBJ2-1, with 8 nucleotides matching TRBD2. The length of the CDR3 is 11 residues. This chain's CDR3 is CASRELAGTSF. The CDR3 region has the DNA TGTGCCAGCAGAGAGTTAGCGGGAACAAGCTTC.

The V gene is TRBV6-5, the J gene TRBJ1-4; D may be TRBD1 (5 bases). This CDR3 has 15 amino acids. Trimming stripped 5 bases from V and 4 bases from J, with 14 bases between. Germline V gives CDR1 MNHEY, CDR2 SVGAGI. In DNA form, the CDR3 reads TGTGCCAGCAGTCGCGGGGGGGGGTATAATGAAAAACTGTTTTTT. Translation: CASSRGGGYNEKLFF.

This clonotype has ten or more counts. The rearrangement links TRBV6-4 to TRBJ2-3; TRBD2 matches 8 bases. From germline, CDR1 is MRHNA and CDR2 SNTAGT. The CDR3 consists of 16 residues. After removal of 2 bases from V and 3 bases from J, the junction contained 7 bases not matched to a gene. CDR3 DNA sequence: TGTGCCAGCAGTGACAGGGCGGGGGGACCAACAGATACGCAGTATTTT. Its protein product is CASSDRAGGPTDTQYF.

This clonotype came up many times. The rearrangement links TRBV4-1 to TRBJ2-7; 7 positions agree with TRBD2. Germline CDR1 MGHRA, CDR2 YSYEKL. V gave up 0 bases and J gave up 3 bases; unmatched junction bases: 17. The CDR3 runs to 19 residues. The CDR3 DNA follows: TGCGCCAGCAGCCAAGATAAAGGAGGAGGGAGGGCCTCGAACTACGAGCAGTACTTC. This codes for CASSQDKGGGRASNYEQYF.

This clonotype was seen at least ten times. This rearrangement joins TRBV12-3 or TRBV12-4 to TRBJ1-5; no definite D call. The CDR3 runs 13 residues. Trimming shortened V by 6 bases and J by 7 bases, and 13 bases separated the two germline ends. This chain's CDR3 is CASSQVPRQPQHF. The CDR3 DNA sequence: TGTGCCAGCAGCCAAGTCCCGAGACAGCCCCAGCATTTT.

This clonotype was counted many times. For the CDR3, the DNA is TGTGCCAGTAGTACACCGGGACTAGTGAACACCGGGGAGCTGTTTTTT. Translation: CASSTPGLVNTGELFF. The rearrangement uses TRBV19 and TRBJ2-2, with TRBD2 matching 8 bases. The CDR3 extends over 16 amino acids. The germline gives CDR1 LNHDA, CDR2 SQIVND (reference sequence). J was trimmed by 1 base and V by 4 bases; bases with no gene match: 5.

This clonotype was recorded many times. The chain recombines TRBV12-3 or TRBV12-4 with TRBJ2-1, with D perhaps given as TRBD1 or TRBD2 (7 bases each). The CDR3 runs 15 residues. Trimming pared 1 base from V and 3 bases from J, leaving 10 bases between. In DNA form, the CDR3 reads TGTGCCAGCAGTTTAGGCAGGGGGGGCTACAATGAGCAGTTCTTC. This translates into CASSLGRGGYNEQFF.

This clonotype was recorded at least ten times. CDR3 protein: CASSVRASYEQYF. The CDR3 nucleotides read TGTGCCAGCAGTGTCAGGGCCTCCTACGAGCAGTACTTC. The V call is TRBV2, the J call TRBJ2-7; possible D gene TRBD1, 5 bases. V dropped 4 bases and J dropped 0 bases, with 7 bases sitting between them. This CDR3 contains 13 residues. Germline-derived CDR1 and CDR2 are SNHLY and FYNNEI.

This clonotype was found many times. One end of the junction fails to match germline, which may point to a read error. This sequence joins TRBV6-5 and TRBJ2-4; D ambiguous. CDR1 and CDR2 (germline): MNHEY, SVGAGI. This CDR3 spans 14 amino acids. CDR3 sequence reads: CASSNSVAKNIQYF. The CDR3 bases are TGTGCCAGCAGTAACTCAGTAGCCAAAAACATTCAGTACTTC.

The chain joins TRBV24-1 to TRBJ2-3; 8 nucleotides line up with TRBD2. V trimming: 4 bases; J trimming: 3 bases; junction bases outside the gene matches: 11. The CDR3 consists of 17 residues. Germline assignment: CDR1 KGHDR and CDR2 SFDVKD. In DNA, the CDR3 is TGTGCCACCAGTGAGGCCAAAGCGGGGGAGCAGACAGATACGCAGTATTTT. This gives the protein CATSEAKAGEQTDTQYF.

In its sample, this clonotype was seen many times. The chain has TRBV6-6 and TRBJ1-2, with D unclear. This CDR3 spans 14 amino acids. Germline loops: CDR1 MNHNY, CDR2 SVGAGI (reference sequence). With 0 bases removed from V and 6 bases from J, the gap between germline ends came to 11 bases. CDR3 amino acids: CASSYSPPIDGYTF. In DNA, the CDR3 is TGTGCCAGCAGTTACTCCCCGCCGATCGATGGCTACACCTTC.

This clonotype was counted many times. V gene TRBV2 combines with J gene TRBJ2-7; 8 nucleotides align to TRBD1. Germline V gene lookup returns CDR1 SNHLY and CDR2 FYNNEI. Trimming at V came to 7 bases and at J to 6 bases, leaving 5 bases not matched to a gene. The CDR3 consists of 12 residues. The CDR3 DNA reads TGTGCCAGCATCTACAGGGGGAGCGAGCAGTACTTC. It yields the protein CASIYRGSEQYF. Combining the CDR3 with reference TRBV2 and TRBJ2-7 gives the whole variable domain EPEVTQTPSHQVTQMGQEVILRCVPISNHLYFYWYRQILGQKVEFLVSFYNNEISEKSEIFDDQFSVERPDGSNFTLKIRSTKLEDSAMYFCASIYRGSEQYFGPGTRLTVT.

In this sample, this clonotype turned up many times. The gene calls are TRBV6-4 and TRBJ1-5; D not resolved. The CDR3 extends over 14 amino acids. V was pared by 0 bases and J by 0 bases, with 3 bases between. Germline V lookup: CDR1 MRHNA, CDR2 SNTAGT. This chain's CDR3 is CASSDSDSNQPQHF. In DNA, the CDR3 is TGTGCCAGCAGTGACTCGGATAGCAATCAGCCCCAGCATTTT.

This clonotype was counted ten times or more. This chain connects TRBV29-1 to TRBJ2-2; no reliable D call. The CDR3 spans 15 residues. Germline CDR1 is SQVTM and CDR2 is ANQGSEA. Trimming shortened V by 7 bases and J by 0 bases, and 15 bases separated the two germline ends. CDR3 coding DNA: TGCAGCGCCCCGGATCCATCCTCGAACACCGGGGAGCTGTTTTTT. Translation gives CSAPDPSSNTGELFF.